This paragraph reports one T cell receptor beta chain. No antigen is known for it. Russia was home to the donors, healthy Caucasian individuals aged about 6 to 90. No fewer than 7 million PBMCs went into each sample. This record belongs to a study of blood T cells in healthy people across ages. General study findings and limits: PBMCs were not sorted, which prevented a conclusive comparison of naive versus antigen-experienced cells.

Next came a second PCR, run for about 7 to 12 cycles, which used a sample-barcoded 5' primer along with a J-beta primer mix. Paired-end reads containing CDR3 totaled no fewer than 3 million for each sample. TCRdb passed the 5' RACE reads through MiXCR, listing each CDR3 protein once. The sample yields 650,000 to 700,000 distinct CDR3 sequences, roughly 32% seen once. This CDR3 region has 12 residues. The germline CDR1 and CDR2 sequences are MGHDK and SYGVNS. This sequence was found in a woman older than 75 in good health. The rearrangement uses TRBV25-1 and TRBJ2-5; unclear D gene. The DNA end favors TRBJ2-7, so the J call may be wrong. The material sequenced was blood. The CDR3 DNA is TGTGCCAGCAGTGTACGCCCTTACGAGCAGTACTTC. This gives the protein CASSVRPYEQYF.